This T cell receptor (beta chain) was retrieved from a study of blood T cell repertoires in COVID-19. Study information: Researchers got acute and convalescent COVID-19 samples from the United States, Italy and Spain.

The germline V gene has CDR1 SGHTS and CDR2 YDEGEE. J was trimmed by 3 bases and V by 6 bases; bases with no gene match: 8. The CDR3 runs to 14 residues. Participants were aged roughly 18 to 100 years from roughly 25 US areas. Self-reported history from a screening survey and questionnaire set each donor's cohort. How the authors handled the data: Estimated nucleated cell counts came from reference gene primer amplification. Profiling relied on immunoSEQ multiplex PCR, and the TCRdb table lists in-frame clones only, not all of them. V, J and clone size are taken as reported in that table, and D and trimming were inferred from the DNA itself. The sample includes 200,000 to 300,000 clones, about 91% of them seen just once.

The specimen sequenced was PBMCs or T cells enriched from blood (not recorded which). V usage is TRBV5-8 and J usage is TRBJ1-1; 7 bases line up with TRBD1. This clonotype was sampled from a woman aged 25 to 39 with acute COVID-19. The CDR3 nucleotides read TGTGCCAGCAACAGGGACAGCTGGGACACTGAAGCTTTCTTT. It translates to CASNRDSWDTEAFF.